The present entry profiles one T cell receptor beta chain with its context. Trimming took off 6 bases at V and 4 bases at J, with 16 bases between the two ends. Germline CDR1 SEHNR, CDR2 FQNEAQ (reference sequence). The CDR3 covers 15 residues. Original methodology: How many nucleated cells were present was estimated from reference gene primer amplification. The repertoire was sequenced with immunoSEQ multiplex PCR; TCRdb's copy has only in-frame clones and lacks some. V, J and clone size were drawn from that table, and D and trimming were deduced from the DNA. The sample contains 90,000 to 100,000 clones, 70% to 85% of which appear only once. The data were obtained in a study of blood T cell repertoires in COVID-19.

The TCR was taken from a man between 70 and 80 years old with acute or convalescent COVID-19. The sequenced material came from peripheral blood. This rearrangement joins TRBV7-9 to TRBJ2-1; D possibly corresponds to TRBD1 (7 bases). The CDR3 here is CASRLRQGGYNEQFF. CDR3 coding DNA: TGTGCCAGCAGGCTCAGACAGGGAGGTTACAATGAGCAGTTCTTC.